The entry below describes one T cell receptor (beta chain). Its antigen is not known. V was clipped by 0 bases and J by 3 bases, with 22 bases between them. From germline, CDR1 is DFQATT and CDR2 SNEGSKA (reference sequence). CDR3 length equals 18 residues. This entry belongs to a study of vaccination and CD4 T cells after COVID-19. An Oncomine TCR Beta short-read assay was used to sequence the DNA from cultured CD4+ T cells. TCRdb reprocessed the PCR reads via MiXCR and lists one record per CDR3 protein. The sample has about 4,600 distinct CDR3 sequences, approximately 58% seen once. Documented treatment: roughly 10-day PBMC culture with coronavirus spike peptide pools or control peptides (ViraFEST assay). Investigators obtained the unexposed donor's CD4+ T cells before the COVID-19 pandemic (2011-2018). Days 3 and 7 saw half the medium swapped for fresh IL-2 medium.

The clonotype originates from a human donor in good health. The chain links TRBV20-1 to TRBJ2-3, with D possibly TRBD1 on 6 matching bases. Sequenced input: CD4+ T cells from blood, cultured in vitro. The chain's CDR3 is CSARDRLLTGFGTDTQYF. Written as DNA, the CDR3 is TGCAGTGCTAGAGATCGCCTCTTAACAGGGTTTGGTACAGATACGCAGTATTTT.